One sample yielded the 22 T cell receptor beta chains listed below, sequenced in a study of cytomegalovirus exposure and HLA in healthy donors. A multiplex PCR was run with 60 Vbeta primers and 13 Jbeta primers. Using immunoSEQ multiplex PCR, the repertoire was profiled, and TCRdb retains in-frame clones only, with some absent. This sample yields 99,000 or so clones, of which 69% are seen a single time; roughly 3.2% belongs to the top ten. The sequenced material came from PBMCs. These receptors came from a man aged 25-45 years in good health and CMV-seronegative.

The J gene is TRBJ2-1, the V gene TRBV6-6, with TRBD1 matching over 7 bases. Germline CDR1 is MNHNY and CDR2 is SVGAGI (reference sequence). This CDR3 region has 15 residues. After removal of 2 bases from V and 5 bases from J, the junction contained 6 bases not matched to a gene. For the CDR3, the DNA is TGTGCCAGCAGTTACCAAGGGACAGAAGACAATGAGCAGTTCTTC. It encodes CASSYQGTEDNEQFF.

The CDR3 protein is CASSWGDTDTQYF. The CDR3 region has the DNA TGCGCCAGCAGCTGGGGGGACACAGATACGCAGTATTTT. V usage is TRBV5-1 and J usage is TRBJ2-3, with D possibly being TRBD2 (6 bases). The CDR3 length is 13 residues. Trimming left V 3 bases short and J 2 bases short, with 7 bases between. Germline loops: CDR1 SGHRS, CDR2 YFSETQ.

Written as DNA, the CDR3 is TGTGCCAGCAGTTTAGGGGGGGGGACCAAAAACATTCAGTACTTC. Translation: CASSLGGGTKNIQYF. The genes are TRBV28 and TRBJ2-4; 7 nucleotides align to TRBD2. With V trimmed by 2 bases and J by 2 bases, 3 bases remained unmatched. CDR3 size: 15 residues. Germline V gives CDR1 MDHEN, CDR2 SYDVKM.

The chain couples TRBV19 to TRBJ1-5, with D possibly being TRBD1 (6 bases). V lost 5 bases and J 10 bases, leaving 15 bases between the germline ends. Germline CDR1 and CDR2: LNHDA and SQIVND (reference sequence). The CDR3 extends over 13 amino acids. The CDR3 region has the DNA TGTGCCAGTAGTTCTCACTCAGGGACACCCCAGCATTTT. Residues: CASSSHSGTPQHF.

This clone was seen a handful of times. The CDR3 sequence is CASSQDRANEKLFF. The CDR3 bases are TGCGCCAGCAGCCAAGATCGGGCTAATGAAAAACTGTTTTTT. The chain couples TRBV4-3 to TRBJ1-4; D call uncertain. The germline gives CDR1 LGHNA, CDR2 YSLEER. The length of the CDR3 is 14 residues. V was pared by 0 bases and J by 3 bases, with 5 bases between.

V gene TRBV18 combines with J gene TRBJ2-3; D gene unclear. The CDR3 has 16 amino acids. Germline CDR1 and CDR2: KGHSH and LQKENI. V lost 3 bases and J lost 6, with 19 bases in between. The CDR3 protein is CASSPNRRVSVDTQYF. The CDR3 DNA reads as TGTGCCAGCTCACCGAACCGCCGGGTTTCCGTGGATACGCAGTATTTT. The complete variable domain, with remaining parts taken from reference TRBV18 and TRBJ2-3, reads NAGVMQNPRHLVRRRGQEARLRCSPMKGHSHVYWYRQLPEEGLKFMVYLQKENIIDESGMPKERFSAEFPKEGPSILRIQQVVRGDSAAYFCASSPNRRVSVDTQYFGPGTRLTVL.

The chain employs TRBV14 and TRBJ2-7; TRBD1 matches at 8 bases. This CDR3 contains 15 residues. J gave up 5 bases and V 3 bases, and 9 bases lay outside the gene matches. Per germline, CDR1 SGHDN and CDR2 FVKESK. For the CDR3, the DNA is TGTGCCAGCAGCCACCAAGGACAGGGCGAGGACGAGCAGTACTTC. Its protein is CASSHQGQGEDEQYF.

Points on this clone: Other DNA sequences in the same sample also yield this CDR3. V gene TRBV18 combines with J gene TRBJ1-1; D is undetermined. CDR1 is KGHSH, CDR2 LQKENI, per germline. Trimming took off 3 bases at V and 3 bases at J, with 11 bases between the two ends. The CDR3 length is 14 residues. The CDR3 sequence is CASSPGGGYTEAFF. In DNA form, the CDR3 reads TGTGCCAGCTCACCCGGAGGAGGTTACACTGAAGCTTTCTTT. The full variable domain, completed using reference TRBV18 and TRBJ1-1, is NAGVMQNPRHLVRRRGQEARLRCSPMKGHSHVYWYRQLPEEGLKFMVYLQKENIIDESGMPKERFSAEFPKEGPSILRIQQVVRGDSAAYFCASSPGGGYTEAFFGQGTRLTVV.

The rearrangement joins TRBV30 to TRBJ2-7; D is undetermined. From germline, CDR1 is GTSNPN and CDR2 SVGIG (reference sequence). CDR3 length equals 11 residues. The germline V and J ends were trimmed by 3 bases and 4 bases, with 7 bases remaining between them. The CDR3 sequence: CAWSRRYEQYF. The CDR3 coding sequence is TGTGCCTGGAGCCGGAGATACGAGCAGTACTTC.

The chain joins TRBV11-2 to TRBJ2-7, with D maybe TRBD2 (5 bases). V lost 0 bases to trimming and J lost 2 bases, with 17 bases between them. The CDR3 loop spans 17 amino acids. Germline V gene sequence: CDR1 SGHAT, CDR2 FQNNGV. DNA of the CDR3: TGTGCCAGCAGCTTAGATCCTGAGGGATCTGGGACCTACGAGCAGTACTTC. Its protein is CASSLDPEGSGTYEQYF.

This chain links TRBV11-3 with TRBJ1-1, with D possibly being TRBD1 (6 bases). The CDR3 contains 14 residues. CDR1 and CDR2 (germline): SGHNT, YENEEA. V shed 3 bases and J shed 3 bases, with 11 bases lying between them. CDR3 DNA: TGTGCCAGCAGCTTGGGGGCGCGCGACACTGAAGCTTTCTTT. It specifies CASSLGARDTEAFF.

The chain has TRBV28 and TRBJ1-5; TRBD1 might be the D (6 bases). The CDR3 is 15 amino acids. CDR1 MDHEN and CDR2 SYDVKM come from the germline V gene. V was clipped by 3 bases and J by 7 bases, with 16 bases between them. Here the CDR3 DNA reads TGTGCCAGCAGTTTGGTTCAACAGGGATCCCAGCCCCAGCATTTT. It codes for CASSLVQQGSQPQHF.

The chain couples TRBV2 to TRBJ1-1, with D unclear. Germline CDR1 SNHLY, CDR2 FYNNEI. Trimming pared 6 bases from V and 2 bases from J, leaving 7 bases between. CDR3 length: 12 amino acids. CDR3 residues: CASSAINTEAFF. The DNA for the CDR3 is TGTGCCAGCAGCGCGATTAACACTGAAGCTTTCTTT. The full variable domain, its missing parts supplied by reference TRBV2 and TRBJ1-1, is EPEVTQTPSHQVTQMGQEVILRCVPISNHLYFYWYRQILGQKVEFLVSFYNNEISEKSEIFDDQFSVERPDGSNFTLKIRSTKLEDSAMYFCASSAINTEAFFGQGTRLTVV.

The chain recombines TRBV19 with TRBJ1-5; D perhaps matches TRBD1 (6 bases). Trimming stripped 6 bases from V and 7 bases from J, with 25 bases between. Germline CDR1 and CDR2: LNHDA and SQIVND (reference sequence). The CDR3 sequence is 17 residues long. The CDR3 DNA is TGTGCCAGTAGCCCTATACCGGGACAAACAAGGGACCAGCCCCAGCATTTT. It encodes CASSPIPGQTRDQPQHF.

On this clone itself: Its ends do not fully match the called genes, so a read error is possible. V gene TRBV10-1 combines with J gene TRBJ2-6; D is possibly TRBD2 (7 bases). The CDR3 runs to 18 residues. The V gene's germline CDR1 is WNHNN and CDR2 SYGVQD (reference sequence). Here the CDR3 reads CASDRPPTSNSGANGLTF. The CDR3, as DNA: TGCGCCAGCGACAGGCCCCCGACTAGCAACTCTGGGGCCAACGGCCTGACTTTC.

The rearrangement links TRBV7-8 to TRBJ2-5, with 7 bases fitting TRBD1. The CDR3 extends over 13 amino acids. The ends lost 5 bases at V and 4 bases at J; junction bases unmatched: 4. Germline CDR1 and CDR2: SGHVS and FQNEAQ. CDR3 amino acids: CASSLQGVETQYF. The CDR3 nucleotides read TGTGCCAGCAGCCTGCAGGGGGTAGAGACCCAGTACTTC.

The chain recombines TRBV28 with TRBJ2-1; D is possibly TRBD1 (6 bases). Trimming stripped 7 bases from V and 9 bases from J, with 25 bases between. The CDR3 has 16 amino acids. CDR1 and CDR2 from the germline V gene are MDHEN and SYDVKM. This CDR3 reads CASKIASGPQGSEQFF. The CDR3 DNA follows: TGTGCCAGCAAGATAGCTTCCGGGCCGCAGGGGAGTGAGCAGTTCTTC.

In its sample, this clone was seen once. V and J are TRBV5-6 and TRBJ2-7; D not resolved. Per germline, CDR1 SGHDT and CDR2 YYEEEE. The CDR3 sequence is 11 residues long. V dropped 3 bases and J dropped 5 bases, with 6 bases sitting between them. This CDR3 is CASSSADEQYF. The CDR3 region has the DNA TGTGCCAGCAGCTCGGCGGACGAGCAGTACTTC.

The chain combines TRBV7-9 with TRBJ2-1; no clear D. With 7 bases removed from V and 0 bases from J, the gap between germline ends came to 10 bases. The CDR3 loop spans 14 amino acids. CDR1 and CDR2 (germline): SEHNR, FQNEAQ (reference sequence). CDR3: CASKRESSYNEQFF. The CDR3 DNA reads TGTGCCAGCAAGCGCGAGAGCTCCTACAATGAGCAGTTCTTC.

The chain carries TRBV18 and TRBJ1-1; 11 nucleotides line up with TRBD1. J lost 4 bases, V lost 3 bases, and 4 bases had no gene match. The CDR3 is 15 residues long. Germline V gives CDR1 KGHSH, CDR2 LQKENI. For the CDR3, the DNA is TGTGCCAGCTCACCCAACGGACAGGGGGCCACTGAAGCTTTCTTT. This encodes CASSPNGQGATEAFF.

V usage is TRBV27 and J usage is TRBJ2-1, with TRBD2 identical over 11 bases. The V gene's germline CDR1 is MNHEY and CDR2 SMNVEV (reference sequence). The V and J ends lost 7 bases and 4 bases, in that order; junction bases with no gene match: 12. The CDR3 sequence is 17 residues long. The CDR3 DNA follows: TGTGCCAGCACCGGGACTAGCGGAAGTCGGGGATACAATGAGCAGTTCTTC. This gives the protein CASTGTSGSRGYNEQFF.

There are a few counts of this clone. The J gene is TRBJ2-5, the V gene TRBV7-2; 11 bases align to TRBD1. This CDR3 spans 15 amino acids. Germline CDR1 is SGHTA and CDR2 is FQGNSA. V lost 4 bases to trimming and J lost 7 bases; unmatched junction nucleotides: 8. CDR3 sequence: CASSYGTGGIGTQYF. CDR3 bases: TGTGCCAGCAGCTACGGGACAGGGGGTATTGGGACCCAGTACTTC. The full variable domain, with the rest looked up from reference TRBV7-2 and TRBJ2-5, is GAGVSQSPSNKVTEKGKDVELRCDPISGHTALYWYRQSLGQGLEFLIYFQGNSAPDKSGLPSDRFSAERTGGSVSTLTIQRTQQEDSAVYLCASSYGTGGIGTQYFGPGTRLLVL.